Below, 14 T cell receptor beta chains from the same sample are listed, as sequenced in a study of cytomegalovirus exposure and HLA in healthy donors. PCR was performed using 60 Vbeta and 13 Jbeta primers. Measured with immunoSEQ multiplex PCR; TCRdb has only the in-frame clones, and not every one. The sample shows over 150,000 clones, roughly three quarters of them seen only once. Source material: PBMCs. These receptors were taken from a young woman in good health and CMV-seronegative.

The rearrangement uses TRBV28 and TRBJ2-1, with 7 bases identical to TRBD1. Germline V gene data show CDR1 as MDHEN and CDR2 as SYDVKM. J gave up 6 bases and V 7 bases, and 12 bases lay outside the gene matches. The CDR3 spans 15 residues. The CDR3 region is CASTPVGAGGNEQFF. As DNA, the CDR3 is TGTGCCAGCACCCCCGTTGGGGCAGGGGGCAATGAGCAGTTCTTC.

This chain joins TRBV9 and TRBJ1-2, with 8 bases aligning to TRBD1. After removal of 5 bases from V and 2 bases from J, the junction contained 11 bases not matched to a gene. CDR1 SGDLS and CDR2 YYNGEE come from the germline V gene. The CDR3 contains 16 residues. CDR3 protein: CASRASLGQANYGYTF. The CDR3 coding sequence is TGTGCCAGCAGGGCTAGCCTGGGACAGGCAAACTATGGCTACACCTTC.

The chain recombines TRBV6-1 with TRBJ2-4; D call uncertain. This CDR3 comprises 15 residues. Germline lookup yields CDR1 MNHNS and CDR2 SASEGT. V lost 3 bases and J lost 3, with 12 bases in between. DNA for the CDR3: TGTGCCAGCAGTGAGCCGGCCACGGGCAAAAACATTCAGTACTTC. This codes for CASSEPATGKNIQYF.

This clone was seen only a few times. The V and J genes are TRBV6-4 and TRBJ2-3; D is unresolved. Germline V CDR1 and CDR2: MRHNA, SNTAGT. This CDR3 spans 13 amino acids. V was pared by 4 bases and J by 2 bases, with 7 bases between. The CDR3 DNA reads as TGTGCCAGCAGTGCGACTTCCACAGATACGCAGTATTTT. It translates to CASSATSTDTQYF.

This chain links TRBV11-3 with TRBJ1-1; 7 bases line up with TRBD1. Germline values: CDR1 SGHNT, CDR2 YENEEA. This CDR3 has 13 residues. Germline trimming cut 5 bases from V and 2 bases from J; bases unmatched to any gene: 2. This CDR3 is CASSRDRNTEAFF. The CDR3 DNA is TGTGCCAGCAGCCGGGACAGAAACACTGAAGCTTTCTTT.

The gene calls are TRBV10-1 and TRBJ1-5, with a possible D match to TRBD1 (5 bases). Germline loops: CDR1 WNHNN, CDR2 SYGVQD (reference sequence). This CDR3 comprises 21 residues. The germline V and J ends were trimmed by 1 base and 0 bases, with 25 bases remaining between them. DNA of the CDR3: TGCGCCAGCAGTGAGTTTAGAGGGGTGCGGGGTCCGGGTTATAGCAATCAGCCCCAGCATTTT. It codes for CASSEFRGVRGPGYSNQPQHF.

The CDR3 spells CASTQTGYEQYF. The CDR3 DNA reads TGTGCCAGCACCCAGACTGGGTACGAGCAGTACTTC. The V and J genes are TRBV2 and TRBJ2-7; D gene unclear. From germline, CDR1 is SNHLY and CDR2 FYNNEI. With 7 bases removed from V and 4 bases from J, the gap between germline ends came to 11 bases. The CDR3 is 12 amino acids.

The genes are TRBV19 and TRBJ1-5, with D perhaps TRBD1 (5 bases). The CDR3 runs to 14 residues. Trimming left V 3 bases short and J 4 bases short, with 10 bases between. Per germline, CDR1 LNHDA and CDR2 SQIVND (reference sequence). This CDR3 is CASSMGRDNQPQHF. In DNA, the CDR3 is TGTGCCAGTAGTATGGGCAGGGATAATCAGCCCCAGCATTTT.

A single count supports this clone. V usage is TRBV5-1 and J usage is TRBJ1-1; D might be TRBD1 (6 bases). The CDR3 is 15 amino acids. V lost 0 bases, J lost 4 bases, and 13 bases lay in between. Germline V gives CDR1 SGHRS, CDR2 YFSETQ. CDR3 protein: CASSLGSRGFTEAFF. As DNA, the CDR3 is TGCGCCAGCAGCTTGGGAAGCAGGGGATTCACTGAAGCTTTCTTT.

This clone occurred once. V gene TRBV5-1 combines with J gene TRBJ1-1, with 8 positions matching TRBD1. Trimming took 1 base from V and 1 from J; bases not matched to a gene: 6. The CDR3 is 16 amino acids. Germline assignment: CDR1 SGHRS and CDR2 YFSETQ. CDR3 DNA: TGCGCCAGCAGCTTGCGGCCAGGGGGCAAGAACACTGAAGCTTTCTTT. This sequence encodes CASSLRPGGKNTEAFF.

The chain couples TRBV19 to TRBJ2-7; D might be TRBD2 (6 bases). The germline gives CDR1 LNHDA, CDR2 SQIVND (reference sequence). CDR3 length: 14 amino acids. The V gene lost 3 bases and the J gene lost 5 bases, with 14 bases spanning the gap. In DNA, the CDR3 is TGTGCCAGTAGTATCTTAGGAGGGGAGGACGAGCAGTACTTC. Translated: CASSILGGEDEQYF.

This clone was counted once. CDR3 coding DNA: TGCGCCAGCAGCTTGAGCGGGGGGGCAAATCAGCCCCAGCATTTT. As protein: CASSLSGGANQPQHF. The chain uses TRBV5-1 and TRBJ1-5; D is possibly TRBD1 (6 bases). Trimming removed 1 base at V and 4 bases at J, with 12 bases between. In germline, CDR1 is SGHRS, CDR2 YFSETQ. The CDR3 runs 15 residues.

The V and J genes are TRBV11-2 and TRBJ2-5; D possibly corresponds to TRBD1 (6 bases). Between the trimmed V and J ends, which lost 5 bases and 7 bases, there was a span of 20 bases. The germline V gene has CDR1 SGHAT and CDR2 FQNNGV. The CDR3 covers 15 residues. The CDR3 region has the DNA TGTGCCAGCAGCCCGATCAGGGGATTCGCGGGGACCCAGTACTTC. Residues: CASSPIRGFAGTQYF.

CDR3 residues: CASSLQDYHEQYF. In nucleotides, the CDR3 is TGTGCCAGCAGTCTCCAGGACTACCACGAGCAGTACTTC. This chain connects TRBV28 to TRBJ2-7; D possibly corresponds to TRBD2 (6 bases). Trimming took 5 bases from V and 5 from J, leaving 13 bases between them. Germline V gene lookup returns CDR1 MDHEN and CDR2 SYDVKM. This CDR3 contains 13 residues.